The entry below describes one T cell receptor beta chain. Germline CDR1 SGHRS, CDR2 YFSETQ. Trimming shortened V by 3 bases and J by 2 bases, and 14 bases separated the two germline ends. The CDR3 extends over 15 amino acids. The protocol was immunoSEQ multiplex PCR, while the TCRdb copy is restricted to in-frame clones and leaves out a portion. The table records 100,000 to 150,000 clones, over 75% of them present only once. The data originate from a study of control samples from healthy donors and cancer patients. The sample taken for sequencing was blood. The TCR originated in a man between 60 and 75 years old in good health. The rearrangement joins TRBV5-1 to TRBJ1-2; D gene unclear. CDR3 coding DNA: TGCGCCAGCAGCTCCTCCCCGGGGTCGAACTATGGCTACACCTTC. Its protein product is CASSSSPGSNYGYTF.